These 13 T cell receptor beta chains were sequenced from one sample in a study of T cell responses to AZD1222 COVID-19 vaccine. The table came from immunoSEQ multiplex PCR; TCRdb's copy has only in-frame clones and leaves some out. The table shows about 160,000 clones, with 94% occurring only once. Material: peripheral blood, obtained 28 days after the second AZD1222 dose. The receptors stem from an adult who received the AZD1222 COVID-19 vaccine.

The rearrangement joins TRBV7-6 to TRBJ1-4, with 9 positions matching TRBD1. Germline CDR1 is SGHVS and CDR2 is FNYEAQ. This CDR3 is 15 amino acids long. V was pared by 3 bases and J by 8 bases, with 7 bases of the junction left unmatched. CDR3 DNA: TGTGCCAGCAGCTTGTTACAGGGGGCGAACGAAAAACTGTTTTTT. Amino acid sequence: CASSLLQGANEKLFF.

V usage is TRBV19 and J usage is TRBJ2-7; perhaps TRBD2 as D (5 bases). Germline CDR1 LNHDA, CDR2 SQIVND (reference sequence). Trimming removed 6 bases at V and 9 bases at J, with 15 bases between. The CDR3 totals 12 residues. The CDR3 here is CASSPGSGGQYF. CDR3 nucleotides: TGTGCCAGTAGCCCGGGCTCAGGAGGGCAGTACTTC.

This clone was recorded only once. This chain joins TRBV11-2 and TRBJ2-1, with no clear D. Trimming took off 1 base at V and 8 bases at J, with 12 bases between the two ends. This CDR3 contains 14 residues. The germline gives CDR1 SGHAT, CDR2 FQNNGV. The CDR3 bases are TGTGCCAGCAGCTTAGGGCTAGTTGGCGATGAGCAGTTCTTC. The encoded protein is CASSLGLVGDEQFF.

The genes are TRBV5-5 and TRBJ1-1; D unresolved. The length of the CDR3 is 13 residues. The germline V and J ends were trimmed by 4 bases and 4 bases, with 11 bases remaining between them. Germline V lookup: CDR1 SGHKS, CDR2 YYEKEE (reference sequence). The CDR3 DNA follows: TGTGCCAGCAGCCGAGCCCCTGGCACTGAAGCTTTCTTT. Its translation is CASSRAPGTEAFF. Looking up the rest from reference TRBV5-5 and TRBJ1-1 gives the full variable domain: DAGVTQSPTHLIKTRGQQVTLRCSPISGHKSVSWYQQVLGQGPQFIFQYYEKEERGRGNFPDRFSARQFPNYSSELNVNALLLGDSALYLCASSRAPGTEAFFGQGTRLTVV.

The genes are TRBV5-4 and TRBJ2-3; D is unclear. This CDR3 has 13 amino acids. CDR1 and CDR2 from the germline V gene are SGHNT and YYREEE (reference sequence). V lost 2 bases to trimming and J lost 4 bases, with 8 bases between them. In nucleotides, the CDR3 is TGTGCCAGCAGCTTCATGGGCCCAGATACGCAGTATTTT. It translates to CASSFMGPDTQYF.

The chain couples TRBV9 to TRBJ2-2; the D gene is possibly TRBD2 (5 bases). The CDR3 extends over 14 amino acids. Trimming removed 3 bases from V and 1 base from J, with 7 bases in between. The germline V gene encodes CDR1 SGDLS and CDR2 YYNGEE. CDR3 in DNA: TGTGCCAGCAGCGGAGGACTGAACACCGGGGAGCTGTTTTTT. This translates into CASSGGLNTGELFF.

The chain links TRBV11-2 to TRBJ2-1, with D perhaps assigned TRBD1 or TRBD2 (5 bases each). V was pared by 7 bases and J by 0 bases, with 13 bases between. Germline V gene sequence: CDR1 SGHAT, CDR2 FQNNGV. CDR3 length: 15 amino acids. The CDR3 loop reads CASTLGRISYNEQFF. CDR3 DNA sequence: TGTGCCAGCACCCTGGGACGGATCTCCTACAATGAGCAGTTCTTC.

This chain connects TRBV21-1 to TRBJ2-3; TRBD1, the table's D call, lacks a check against the DNA. TRBV21-1 is a known pseudogene. CDR3 length: 12 amino acids. CDR3 DNA: TGTGCCAGCAGCAAAGCGGCTGGTACGCAGTATTTT. It specifies CASSKAAGTQYF.

The chain employs TRBV7-8 and TRBJ2-6; D perhaps matches TRBD1 (6 bases). CDR3 size: 18 residues. Germline V gene data show CDR1 as SGHVS and CDR2 as FQNEAQ. With 3 bases removed from V and 0 bases from J, the gap between germline ends came to 15 bases. The CDR3 DNA sequence: TGTGCCAGCAGCTTGGTTACAGGGCCGAGCTCTGGGGCCAACGTCCTGACTTTC. Protein product: CASSLVTGPSSGANVLTF. The entire variable domain, with the rest obtained from reference TRBV7-8 and TRBJ2-6, is as follows: GAGVSQSPRYKVAKRGQDVALRCDPISGHVSLFWYQQALGQGPEFLTYFQNEAQLDKSGLPSDRFFAERPEGSVSTLKIQRTQQEDSAVYLCASSLVTGPSSGANVLTFGAGSRLTVL.

The rearrangement joins TRBV7-9 to TRBJ1-2, with D unclear. This CDR3 is built from 13 residues. Trimming stripped 5 bases from V and 7 bases from J, with 14 bases between. CDR1 and CDR2 from the germline V gene are SEHNR and FQNEAQ (reference sequence). The CDR3 DNA is TGTGCCAGCAGCCCCTCGGAATCAGGTGGCTACACCTTC. Translated, it gives CASSPSESGGYTF.

This chain connects TRBV3-1 (or the pseudogene TRBV3-2) to TRBJ1-4; D not resolved. Germline V gives CDR1 LGHDT, CDR2 YNNKEL (reference sequence). The CDR3 has 15 amino acids. V lost 5 bases, J lost 8 bases, and 18 bases lay in between. CDR3 coding DNA: TGTGCCAGCAGCAAAAGAGGAGCCGGCAAGGAAAAACTGTTTTTT. The encoded protein is CASSKRGAGKEKLFF.

V usage is TRBV6-5 and J usage is TRBJ1-3; D is perhaps TRBD1 (5 bases). Germline assignment: CDR1 MNHEY and CDR2 SVGAGI. The CDR3 covers 15 residues. With 6 bases removed from V and 4 bases from J, the gap between germline ends came to 16 bases. CDR3: CASSGGTAGGNTIYF. CDR3 nucleotide sequence: TGTGCCAGCAGCGGCGGGACGGCAGGCGGAAACACCATATATTTT.

V is TRBV6-2 or TRBV6-3 and J is TRBJ2-1; D is possibly TRBD2 (6 bases). The V gene's germline CDR1 is MNHEY and CDR2 SVGEGT. The CDR3 sequence is 14 residues long. Trimming pared 4 bases from V and 1 base from J, leaving 8 bases between. In nucleotides, the CDR3 is TGTGCCAGCAGTTTTAGCGGTTCCTACAATGAGCAGTTCTTC. Translation gives CASSFSGSYNEQFF.